The 4 T cell receptor beta chains in this list originate from one sample, sequenced in a study of cytomegalovirus exposure and HLA in healthy donors. 60 Vbeta and 13 Jbeta primers were used in PCR. Sequencing used immunoSEQ multiplex PCR; TCRdb keeps in-frame clones, though not all of them. The table lists around 150,000 clones, 70% to 80% of them singletons. What was sequenced was PBMCs. The receptors come from a woman between 40 and 55 years old in good health and CMV-seronegative.

This clone was picked up one time. V is TRBV7-2 and J is TRBJ1-2, with D unresolved. This CDR3 is built from 14 residues. Germline V gene sequence: CDR1 SGHTA, CDR2 FQGNSA. Between the trimmed V and J ends, which lost 3 bases and 2 bases, there was a span of 10 bases. This CDR3 is CASSFPWRNYGYTF. As DNA, the CDR3 is TGTGCCAGCAGCTTCCCATGGAGGAACTATGGCTACACCTTC.

The J gene is TRBJ1-1, the V gene TRBV18, with TRBD1 matching 9 bases. This CDR3 spans 16 amino acids. V shed 5 bases and J 0 bases; nucleotides not matched to a gene: 7. The germline V gene has CDR1 KGHSH and CDR2 LQKENI. Here the CDR3 DNA reads TGTGCCAGCTCATCCGGGACAGGGAATATGAACACTGAAGCTTTCTTT. Amino acids: CASSSGTGNMNTEAFF.

The CDR3 DNA is TGTGCCAGCAGCTTAGTTGGGACTAGCGGAGAGACCCAGTACTTC. The encoded protein is CASSLVGTSGETQYF. This chain connects TRBV7-6 to TRBJ2-5; 11 bases are shared with TRBD2. CDR3 size: 15 residues. V was pared by 1 base and J by 4 bases, with 2 bases of the junction left unmatched. CDR1 and CDR2 from the germline V gene are SGHVS and FNYEAQ.

This clone was found once. A read error may account for a junction end that differs from germline. This sequence joins TRBV7-2 and TRBJ2-7; D may be TRBD1 (5 bases). CDR1 SGHTA and CDR2 FQGNSA come from the germline V gene. The CDR3 has 13 amino acids. This CDR3 is CASSPLGVDDRRF. Here the CDR3 DNA reads TGTGCCAGCAGCCCCCTAGGGGTCGACGACCGACGATTC.